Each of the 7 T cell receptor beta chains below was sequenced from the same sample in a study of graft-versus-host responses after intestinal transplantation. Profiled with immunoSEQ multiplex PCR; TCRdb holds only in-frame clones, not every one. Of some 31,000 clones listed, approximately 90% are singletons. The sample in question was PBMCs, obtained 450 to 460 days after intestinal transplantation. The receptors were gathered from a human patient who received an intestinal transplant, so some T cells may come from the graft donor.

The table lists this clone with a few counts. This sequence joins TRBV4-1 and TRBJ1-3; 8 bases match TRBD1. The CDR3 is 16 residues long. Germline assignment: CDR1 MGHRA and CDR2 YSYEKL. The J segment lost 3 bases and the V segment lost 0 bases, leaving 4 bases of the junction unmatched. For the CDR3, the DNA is TGCGCCAGCAGCCAAGACGGACAGGGCAGTGGAAACACCATATATTTT. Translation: CASSQDGQGSGNTIYF.

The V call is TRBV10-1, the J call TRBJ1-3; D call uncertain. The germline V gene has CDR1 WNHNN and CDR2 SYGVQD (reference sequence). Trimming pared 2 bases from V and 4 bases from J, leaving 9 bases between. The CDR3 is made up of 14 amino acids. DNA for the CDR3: TGCGCCAGCAGTGAGAATCCCGCAGGAAACACCATATATTTT. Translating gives CASSENPAGNTIYF.

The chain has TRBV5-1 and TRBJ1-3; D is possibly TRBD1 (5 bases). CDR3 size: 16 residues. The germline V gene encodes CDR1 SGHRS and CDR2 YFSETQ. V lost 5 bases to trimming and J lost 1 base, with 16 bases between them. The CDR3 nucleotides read TGCGCCAGCAGGCTCGGGGGAGAGTGGTCTGGAAACACCATATATTTT. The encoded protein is CASRLGGEWSGNTIYF.

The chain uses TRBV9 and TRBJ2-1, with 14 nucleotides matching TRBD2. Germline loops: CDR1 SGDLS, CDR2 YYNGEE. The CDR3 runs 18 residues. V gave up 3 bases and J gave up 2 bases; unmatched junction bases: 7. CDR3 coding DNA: TGTGCCAGCAGCGCTGGACTAGCGGGAGGAAATCCCTACAATGAGCAGTTCTTC. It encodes CASSAGLAGGNPYNEQFF.

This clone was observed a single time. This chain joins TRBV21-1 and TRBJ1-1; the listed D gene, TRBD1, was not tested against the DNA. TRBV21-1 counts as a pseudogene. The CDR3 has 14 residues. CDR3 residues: CASSNYTVNTEAFF. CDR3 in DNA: TGTGCCAGCAGCAACTATACAGTGAACACTGAAGCTTTCTTT.

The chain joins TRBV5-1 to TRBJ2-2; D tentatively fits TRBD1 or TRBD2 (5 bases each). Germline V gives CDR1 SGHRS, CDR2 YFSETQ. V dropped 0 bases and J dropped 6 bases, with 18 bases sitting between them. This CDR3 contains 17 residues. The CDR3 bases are TGCGCCAGCAGCTTGGCGCCTAGCCAGAGGGGCGCCGGGGAGCTGTTTTTT. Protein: CASSLAPSQRGAGELFF.

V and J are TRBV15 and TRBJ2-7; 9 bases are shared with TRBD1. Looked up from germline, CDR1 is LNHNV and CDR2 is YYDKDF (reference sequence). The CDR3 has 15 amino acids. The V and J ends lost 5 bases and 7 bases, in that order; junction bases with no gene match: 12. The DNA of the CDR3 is TGTGCCACCAGCCCTGACGCCGGGACAGGGTGGGAGCAGTACTTC. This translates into CATSPDAGTGWEQYF.